This TCR beta chain was captured in a study of human T cells and chemical hapten exposure. As for the study in general: Diphenylcyclopropenone was applied weekly to patients' scalps across the roughly 24-week study. After 6 days, upper back 0.01% DPC patch tests were scored. Whole-study findings and limits: In comparison with controls, expanded TCRs gave rise to a significantly larger number of large CDR3 similarity clusters.

The time point here: patch test 1, 2 weeks after DPC sensitization. Documented treatment: therapeutic diphenylcyclopropenone sensitization with weekly scalp DPC. The CDR3 has 17 amino acids. Germline loops: CDR1 SGHTA, CDR2 FQGTGA. Trimming pared 4 bases from V and 1 base from J, leaving 16 bases between. In the original analysis: With a range of 23,224 to 690,600, the median per sample was roughly 97,000 TCRs. In TCRdb, the RACE reads were re-called with MiXCR into one record per CDR3 protein. These V and J calls originate from TCRdb's pipeline instead of the authors' own analysis. The table includes 80,000 to 100,000 distinct CDR3 sequences, under 15% detected once. Comments on this clonotype: Its cognate antigen is unknown.

Sequencing was performed on whole blood, taken in connection with sensitization to the hapten diphenylcyclopropenone (DPC). The TCR was taken from a woman in her 40s with alopecia areata. Some clones in this sample may be carry-over from other donors' samples. The chain links TRBV7-3 to TRBJ2-2; D possibly corresponds to TRBD1 (5 bases). The CDR3 DNA reads TGTGCCAGCAGCTCCACCCTCAGGGATCTGAACACCGGGGAGCTGTTTTTT. Encoded protein: CASSSTLRDLNTGELFF.